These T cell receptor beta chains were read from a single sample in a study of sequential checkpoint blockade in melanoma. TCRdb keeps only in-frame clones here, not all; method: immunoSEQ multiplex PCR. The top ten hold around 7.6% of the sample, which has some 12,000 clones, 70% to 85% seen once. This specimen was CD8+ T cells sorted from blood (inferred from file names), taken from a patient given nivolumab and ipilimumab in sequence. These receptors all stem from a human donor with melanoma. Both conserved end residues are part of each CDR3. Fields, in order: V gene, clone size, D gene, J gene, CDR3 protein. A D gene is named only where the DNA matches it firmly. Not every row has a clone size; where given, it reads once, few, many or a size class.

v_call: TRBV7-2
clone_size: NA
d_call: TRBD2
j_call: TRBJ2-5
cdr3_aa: CASSYLSGGDQETQYF

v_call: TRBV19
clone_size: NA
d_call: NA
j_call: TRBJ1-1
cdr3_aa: CASSMAGEAFF

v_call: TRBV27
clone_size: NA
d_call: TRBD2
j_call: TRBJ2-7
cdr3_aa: CASSLSGGRSYEQYF

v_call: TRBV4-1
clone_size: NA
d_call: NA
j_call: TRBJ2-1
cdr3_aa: CASSPAQAEYNEQFF

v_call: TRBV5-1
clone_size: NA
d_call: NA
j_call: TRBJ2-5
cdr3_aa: CASSDTGMETQYF

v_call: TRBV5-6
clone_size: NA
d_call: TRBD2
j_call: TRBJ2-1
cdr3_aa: CASSLGGGASNEQFF

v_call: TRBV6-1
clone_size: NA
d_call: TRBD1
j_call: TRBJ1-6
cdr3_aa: CASSEAGDRGAPLHF

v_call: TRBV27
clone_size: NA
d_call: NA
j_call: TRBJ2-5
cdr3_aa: CASRPQGGTQYF

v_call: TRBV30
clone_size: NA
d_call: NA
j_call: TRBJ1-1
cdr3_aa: CAWSVAGTEAFF

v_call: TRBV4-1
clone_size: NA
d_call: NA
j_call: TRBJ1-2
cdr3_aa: CASSQGTGYGGYGYTF

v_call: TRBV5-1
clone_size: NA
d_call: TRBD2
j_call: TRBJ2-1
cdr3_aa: CASSLWGQGTSGRENEQFF

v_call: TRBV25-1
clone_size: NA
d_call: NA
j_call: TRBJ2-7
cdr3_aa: CASRAQGYYEQYF

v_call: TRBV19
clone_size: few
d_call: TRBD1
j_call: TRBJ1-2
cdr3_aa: CASSIGPRDRGKGYTF

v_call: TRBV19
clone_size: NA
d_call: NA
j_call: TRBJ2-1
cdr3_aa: CASSTFNYNEQFF

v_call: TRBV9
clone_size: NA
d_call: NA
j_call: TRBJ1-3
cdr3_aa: CASSARGDTIYF

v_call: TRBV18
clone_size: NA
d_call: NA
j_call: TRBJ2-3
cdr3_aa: CASSPPSAVSTDTQYF

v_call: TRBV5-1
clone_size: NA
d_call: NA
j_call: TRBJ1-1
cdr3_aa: CASSLVVTDMNTEAFF

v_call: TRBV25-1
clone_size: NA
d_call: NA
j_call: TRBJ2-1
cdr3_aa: CASSERVAPFDEQFF

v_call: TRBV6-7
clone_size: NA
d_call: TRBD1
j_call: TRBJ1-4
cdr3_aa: CASSHLDRASPATNEKLFF

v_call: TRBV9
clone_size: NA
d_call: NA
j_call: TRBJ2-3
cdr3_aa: CASSVDPQLDTQYF

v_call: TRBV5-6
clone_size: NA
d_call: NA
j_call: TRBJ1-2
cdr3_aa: CASSLGSGYGYGYTF

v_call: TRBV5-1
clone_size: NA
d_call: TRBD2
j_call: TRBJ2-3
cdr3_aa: CASSLGEGPPNTQYF

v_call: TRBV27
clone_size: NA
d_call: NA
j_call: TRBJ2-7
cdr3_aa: CASSFLGGEQYF

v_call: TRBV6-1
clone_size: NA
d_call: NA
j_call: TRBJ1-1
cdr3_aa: CASSERDVAGMEAFF